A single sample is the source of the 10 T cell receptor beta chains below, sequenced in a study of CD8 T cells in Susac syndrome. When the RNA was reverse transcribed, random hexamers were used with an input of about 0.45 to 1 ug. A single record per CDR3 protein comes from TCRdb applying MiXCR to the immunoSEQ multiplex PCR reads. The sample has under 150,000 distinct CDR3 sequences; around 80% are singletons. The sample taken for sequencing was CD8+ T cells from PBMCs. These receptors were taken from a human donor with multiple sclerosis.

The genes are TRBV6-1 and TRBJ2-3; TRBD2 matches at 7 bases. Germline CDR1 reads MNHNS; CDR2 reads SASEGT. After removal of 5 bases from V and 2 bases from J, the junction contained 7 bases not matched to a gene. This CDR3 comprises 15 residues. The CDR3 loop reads CASSILGTTTDTQYF. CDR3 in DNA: TGTGCCAGCAGTATCCTTGGGACTACCACAGATACGCAGTATTTT.

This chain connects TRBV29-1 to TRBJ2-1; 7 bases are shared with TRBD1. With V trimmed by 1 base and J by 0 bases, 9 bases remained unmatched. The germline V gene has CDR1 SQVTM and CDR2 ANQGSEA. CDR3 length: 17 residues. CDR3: CSVEGVGGPSSYNEQFF. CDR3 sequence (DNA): TGCAGCGTTGAAGGAGTAGGGGGCCCGAGCTCCTACAATGAGCAGTTCTTC.

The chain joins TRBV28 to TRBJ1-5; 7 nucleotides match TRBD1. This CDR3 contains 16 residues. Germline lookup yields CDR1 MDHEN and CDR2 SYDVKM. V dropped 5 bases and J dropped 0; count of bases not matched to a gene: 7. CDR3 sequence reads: CASSPDRVLSNQPQHF. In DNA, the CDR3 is TGTGCCAGCAGTCCAGACAGGGTCCTTAGCAATCAGCCCCAGCATTTT.

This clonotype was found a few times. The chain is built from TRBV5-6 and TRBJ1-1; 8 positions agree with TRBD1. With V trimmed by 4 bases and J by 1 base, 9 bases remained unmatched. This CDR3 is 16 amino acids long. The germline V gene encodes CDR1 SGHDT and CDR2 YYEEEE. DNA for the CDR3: TGTGCCAGCAGCCCGAACCTCGGACAGGGGAACACTGAAGCTTTCTTT. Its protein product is CASSPNLGQGNTEAFF.

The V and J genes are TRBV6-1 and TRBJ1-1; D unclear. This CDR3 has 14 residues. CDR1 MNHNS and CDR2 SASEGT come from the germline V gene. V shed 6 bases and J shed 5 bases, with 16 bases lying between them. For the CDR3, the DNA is TGTGCCAGCAGCCCGACTAAACTGAGGACTGAAGCTTTCTTT. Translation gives CASSPTKLRTEAFF.

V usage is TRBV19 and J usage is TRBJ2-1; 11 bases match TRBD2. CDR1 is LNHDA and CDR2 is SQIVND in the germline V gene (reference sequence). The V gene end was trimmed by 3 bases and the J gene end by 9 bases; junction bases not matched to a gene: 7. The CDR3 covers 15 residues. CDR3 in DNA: TGTGCCAGTAGTATTTCTAGCGGGAGGAACGGTGAGCAGTTCTTC. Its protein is CASSISSGRNGEQFF.

As DNA, the CDR3 is TGCGCCAGCAGCCAAGACCCCGAGAGCGTGAGCACCGGGGAGCTGTTTTTT. It codes for CASSQDPESVSTGELFF. The genes are TRBV4-1 and TRBJ2-2; no firm D call. The CDR3 length is 17 residues. Trimming left V 0 bases short and J 4 bases short, with 15 bases between. CDR1 is MGHRA and CDR2 is YSYEKL in the germline V gene.

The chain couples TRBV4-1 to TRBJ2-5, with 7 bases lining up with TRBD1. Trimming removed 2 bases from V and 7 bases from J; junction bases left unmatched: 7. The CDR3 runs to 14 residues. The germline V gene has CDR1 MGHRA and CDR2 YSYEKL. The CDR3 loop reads CASSQLTGDATQYF. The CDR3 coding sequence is TGCGCCAGCAGCCAACTAACAGGGGACGCGACCCAGTACTTC.

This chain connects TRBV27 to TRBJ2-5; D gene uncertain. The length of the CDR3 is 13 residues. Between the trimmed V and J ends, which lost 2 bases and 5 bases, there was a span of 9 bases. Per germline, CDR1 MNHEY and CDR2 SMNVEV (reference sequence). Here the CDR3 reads CASSLSSLETQYF. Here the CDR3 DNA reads TGTGCCAGCAGTTTAAGTAGTCTGGAGACCCAGTACTTC.

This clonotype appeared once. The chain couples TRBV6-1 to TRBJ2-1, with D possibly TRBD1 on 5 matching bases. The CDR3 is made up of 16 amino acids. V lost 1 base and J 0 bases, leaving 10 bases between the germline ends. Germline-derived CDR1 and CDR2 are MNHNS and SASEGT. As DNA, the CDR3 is TGTGCCAGCAGTGAAGTTGGGGCAGACTCCTACAATGAGCAGTTCTTC. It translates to CASSEVGADSYNEQFF.